This TCR beta chain was captured in a study of Ad26.COV2.S vaccination and SARS-CoV-2 variants. Overall study findings and caveats: Total responses of T cells may have been underestimated by the analyses of TCR breadth and depth.

Data came from immunoSEQ multiplex PCR; TCRdb stores just in-frame clones and leaves some out. The sample has around 300,000 clones, about 85% seen once. Comment on this clone: The antigen is undetermined.

V lost 3 bases and J lost 5, with 12 bases in between. This CDR3 contains 13 residues. CDR1 and CDR2 from the germline V gene are SGHDT and YYEEEE. As for treatment: some 20 received Ad26.COV2.S at low or high dose, single or two shots; roughly 5 received placebo; per-sample allocation not given. Samples were taken on day 63 after the first vaccine or placebo injection. Vaccination employed an Ad26 vector expressing the Wuhan-strain SARS-CoV-2 spike. This receptor was obtained from a person between 18 and 65 years old who received the Ad26.COV2.S COVID-19 vaccine or a placebo. The chain is built from TRBV5-6 and TRBJ2-7; D may be TRBD2 (7 bases). This specimen consisted of peripheral blood, obtained in a trial of Ad26.COV2.S vaccine versus placebo. CDR3 nucleotide sequence: TGTGCCAGCAGCTGGGGGGGGCCCAACGAGCAGTACTTC. Protein product: CASSWGGPNEQYF.